This is a list of T cell receptor beta chains from one sample in a study of shared clonotypes between healthy human individuals. The repertoire was sequenced with immunoSEQ multiplex PCR; TCRdb's copy has only in-frame clones and lacks some. The sample holds 1 million to 1.3 million clones; around 78% are singletons and the top ten take roughly 0.57%. The sequencing sample was made of memory CD4+ T cells from PBMCs. The receptor set was obtained from a young man in good health. Some clones in this sample may be carry-over from other donors' samples. The CDR3 runs from the conserved cysteine through the conserved F or W.

J,V,CDR3
TRBJ2-3,TRBV10-1,CASSEVGAQTTDTQYF
TRBJ1-4,TRBV18,CASSPKVFNEKLFF
TRBJ2-3,TRBV28,CASSLSRAPDTQYF
TRBJ1-1,TRBV5-1,CASSLRPPQGTLTEAFF
TRBJ2-2,TRBV30,CAWSVRGPTGELFF
TRBJ1-1,TRBV19,CASSMRAENTEAFF
TRBJ1-6,TRBV27,CASSPLGQGLRDSPLHF
TRBJ2-1,TRBV7-3,CASSTRSGQGNNEQFF
TRBJ2-1,TRBV7-8,CASSPSSGSYNEQFF
TRBJ2-1,TRBV30,CAWTSGGYNEQFF